A selection of T cell receptor beta chains follows, all from one sample in a study of cytomegalovirus exposure and HLA in healthy donors. Repertoires were generated with immunoSEQ multiplex PCR, while TCRdb's copy carries only in-frame clones and drops some. The repertoire consists of roughly 90,000 clones, with around 78% occurring once and the leading ten covering roughly 4.2%. Sequencing was carried out using PBMCs. These receptors originate from a woman between 35 and 50 years old in good health and CMV-seropositive. Each CDR3 is given with its conserved first and last residue. Fields, in order: J gene, D gene, clone size, V gene, CDR3 DNA, CDR3 protein. D genes are given only for firm matches. Part of the rows lack a size; the others show once, few, many or a class for expanded clones.

>TRBJ1-5|-|-|TRBV30
TGTGCCTGGAGTTTGCCGCCAGGGCCCCAGCATTTT
CAWSLPPGPQHF
>TRBJ2-7|TRBD1|once|TRBV19
TGTGCCAGTAGGCCCTCCGCGACCGGGACAGGTTTCTACGAGCAGTACTTC
CASRPSATGTGFYEQYF
>TRBJ2-7|TRBD2|-|TRBV19
TGTGCCAGTAGCGGGGGAACTAGCGGGAGTAGGTACGAGCAGTACTTC
CASSGGTSGSRYEQYF
>TRBJ2-2|-|-|TRBV11-3
TGTGCCAGCAGCTTATTCAGGGGCTTTACCCCCAGCACCGGGGAGCTGTTTTTT
CASSLFRGFTPSTGELFF
>TRBJ1-2|TRBD1|-|TRBV6-1
TGTGCCAGCAGTGAAGAGGGACAGGTCTATGGCTACACCTTC
CASSEEGQVYGYTF
>TRBJ2-7|-|-|TRBV21-1
TGTGCCAGCAGCACTAGACAGGGGGATCTATGGGAGCAGTACTTC
CASSTRQGDLWEQYF
>TRBJ1-3|-|-|TRBV7-6
TGTGCCAGCAGCCAGGATCGAGATTACTCTGGAAACACCATATATTTT
CASSQDRDYSGNTIYF
>TRBJ1-4|-|few|TRBV5-4
TGTGCCAGCACCGAACAGGGTAGTGATGAAAAACTGTTTTTT
CASTEQGSDEKLFF
>TRBJ2-5|-|-|TRBV11-3
TGTGCCAGCAGCCGACTGGGAGCCTACCAAGAGACCCAGTACTTC
CASSRLGAYQETQYF
>TRBJ2-5|TRBD1|once|TRBV7-9
TGTGCCAGCAGCACCACGACAGGGGCGGGAGAGACCCAGTACTTC
CASSTTTGAGETQYF
>TRBJ2-2|TRBD1|-|TRBV19
TGTGCCAGTGCCCCAGGACAGGTGACCGGGGAGCTGTTTTTT
CASAPGQVTGELFF
>TRBJ2-7|TRBD2|-|TRBV5-4
TGTGCCAGCAGCTTGGCGGGAGGCCTCTCCTACGAGCAGTACTTC
CASSLAGGLSYEQYF
>TRBJ1-2|TRBD1|medium-sized|TRBV6-5
TGTGCCACGACGATCCCGGGACAGGGCTATGGCTACACCTTC
CATTIPGQGYGYTF
>TRBJ2-1|TRBD1|-|TRBV13
TGTGCCAGCAGCTTAGATACAGGGGGGCCCTTAGGCTCCTACAATGAGCAGTTCTTC
CASSLDTGGPLGSYNEQFF
>TRBJ2-7|TRBD2|-|TRBV5-1
TGCGCCAGCAGCTCCGGACTAGCTGGCCCCTACGAGCAGTACTTC
CASSSGLAGPYEQYF
>TRBJ2-3|-|once|TRBV7-8
TGTGCCAGCAGCCCTGCCAGTAATACGCAGTATTTT
CASSPASNTQYF
>TRBJ2-1|-|-|TRBV5-1
TGCGCCAGCAGCAACCCCGGGACAACATACAATGAGCAGTTCTTC
CASSNPGTTYNEQFF
>TRBJ2-7|TRBD2|-|TRBV4-3
TGCGCCAGCAGCTTTCAGCGGGACCCGAGTAGGGAGCAGTACTTC
CASSFQRDPSREQYF
>TRBJ1-5|-|-|TRBV27
TGTGCCAGCGGGGAGACAGGTCTTGTGTCCCAGCATTTT
CASGETGLVSQHF
>TRBJ2-1|-|medium-sized|TRBV4-3
TGCGCCAGCAGCCAAGATTTCAGCGGAGGGTACAATGAGCAGTTCTTC
CASSQDFSGGYNEQFF
>TRBJ1-1|-|once|TRBV9
TGTGCCAGCAGCCGGGAGGGGGACACTGAAGCTTTCTTT
CASSREGDTEAFF
>TRBJ1-1|TRBD1|few|TRBV19
TGTGCCAGTAGTTCTCTCGTCAGGGGGAAAACTGAAGCTTTCTTT
CASSSLVRGKTEAFF
>TRBJ2-1|TRBD2|-|TRBV4-2
TGTGCCAGCAGCCCAATCTTAGCGGGAGAGTCCTACAATGAGCAGTTCTTC
CASSPILAGESYNEQFF
>TRBJ1-6|-|-|TRBV27
TGTGCCAGCAGTTACAACAGCTTCGCCTCCTCGTCTAATTCACCCCTCCACTTT
CASSYNSFASSSNSPLHF